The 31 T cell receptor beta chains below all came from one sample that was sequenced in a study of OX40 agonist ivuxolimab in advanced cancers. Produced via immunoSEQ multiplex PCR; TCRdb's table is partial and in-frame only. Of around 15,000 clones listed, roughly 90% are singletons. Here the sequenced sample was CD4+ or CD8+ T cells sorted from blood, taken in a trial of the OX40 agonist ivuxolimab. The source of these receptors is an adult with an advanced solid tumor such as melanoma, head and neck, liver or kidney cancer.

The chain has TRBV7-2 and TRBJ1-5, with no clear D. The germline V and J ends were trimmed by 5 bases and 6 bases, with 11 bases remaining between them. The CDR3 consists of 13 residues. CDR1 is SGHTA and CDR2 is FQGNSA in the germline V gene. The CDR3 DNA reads TGTGCCAGCAGCGGGCAGCACGGTCAGCCCCAGCATTTT. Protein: CASSGQHGQPQHF.

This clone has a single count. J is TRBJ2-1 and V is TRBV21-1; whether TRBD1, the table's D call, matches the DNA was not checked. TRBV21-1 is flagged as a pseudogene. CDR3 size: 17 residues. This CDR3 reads CASSHLPGQGRGNEQFF. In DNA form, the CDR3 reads TGTGCCAGCAGCCATCTCCCGGGACAGGGCAGAGGTAATGAGCAGTTCTTC.

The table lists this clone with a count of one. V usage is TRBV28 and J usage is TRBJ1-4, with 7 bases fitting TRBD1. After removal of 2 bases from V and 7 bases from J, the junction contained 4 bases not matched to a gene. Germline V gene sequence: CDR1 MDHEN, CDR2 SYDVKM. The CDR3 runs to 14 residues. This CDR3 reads CASSLPTGLEKLFF. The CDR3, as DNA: TGTGCCAGCAGTTTACCGACAGGGCTTGAAAAACTGTTTTTT.

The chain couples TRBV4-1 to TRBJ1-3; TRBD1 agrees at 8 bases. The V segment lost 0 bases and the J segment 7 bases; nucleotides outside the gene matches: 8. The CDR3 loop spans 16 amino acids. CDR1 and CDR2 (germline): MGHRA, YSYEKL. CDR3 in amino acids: CASSQDKDRAGNTIYF. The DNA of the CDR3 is TGCGCCAGCAGCCAAGATAAGGACAGGGCCGGGAACACCATATATTTT.

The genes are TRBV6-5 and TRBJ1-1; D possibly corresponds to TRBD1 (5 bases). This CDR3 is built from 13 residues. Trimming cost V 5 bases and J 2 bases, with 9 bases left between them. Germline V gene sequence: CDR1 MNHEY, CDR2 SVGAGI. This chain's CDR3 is CASSQRDNTEAFF. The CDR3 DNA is TGTGCCAGCAGTCAAAGGGACAACACTGAAGCTTTCTTT.

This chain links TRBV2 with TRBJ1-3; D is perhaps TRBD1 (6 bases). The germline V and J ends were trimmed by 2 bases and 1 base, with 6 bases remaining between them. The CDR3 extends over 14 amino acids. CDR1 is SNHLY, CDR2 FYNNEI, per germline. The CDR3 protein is CASSETGSGNTIYF. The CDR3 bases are TGTGCCAGCAGTGAAACAGGGTCTGGAAACACCATATATTTT.

The CDR3 reads CARGDYSYEQYF. CDR3 bases: TGTGCCCGAGGGGACTACTCTTACGAGCAGTACTTC. V gene TRBV30 combines with J gene TRBJ2-7; TRBD2 matches 7 bases. Germline values: CDR1 GTSNPN, CDR2 SVGIG (reference sequence). Germline trimming cut 8 bases from V and 4 bases from J; bases unmatched to any gene: 8. The CDR3 is made up of 12 amino acids. The complete variable domain, with remaining parts taken from reference TRBV30 and TRBJ2-7, reads SQTIHQWPATLVQPVGSPLSLECTVEGTSNPNLYWYRQAAGRGLQLLFYSVGIGQISSEVPQNLSASRPQDRQFILSSKKLLLSDSGFYLCARGDYSYEQYFGPGTRLTVT.

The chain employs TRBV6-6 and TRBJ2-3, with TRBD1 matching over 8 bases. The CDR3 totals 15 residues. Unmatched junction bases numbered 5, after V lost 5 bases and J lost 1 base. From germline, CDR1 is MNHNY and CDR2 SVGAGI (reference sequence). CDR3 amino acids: CASSVQGAGTDTQYF. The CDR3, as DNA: TGTGCCAGCAGTGTCCAGGGGGCCGGCACAGATACGCAGTATTTT.

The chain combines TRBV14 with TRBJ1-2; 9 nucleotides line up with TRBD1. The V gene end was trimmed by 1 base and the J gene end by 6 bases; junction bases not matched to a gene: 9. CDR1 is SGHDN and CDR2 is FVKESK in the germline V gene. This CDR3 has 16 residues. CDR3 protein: CASSQGSPGQGDGYTF. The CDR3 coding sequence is TGTGCCAGCAGCCAAGGGAGCCCGGGACAGGGCGATGGCTACACCTTC.

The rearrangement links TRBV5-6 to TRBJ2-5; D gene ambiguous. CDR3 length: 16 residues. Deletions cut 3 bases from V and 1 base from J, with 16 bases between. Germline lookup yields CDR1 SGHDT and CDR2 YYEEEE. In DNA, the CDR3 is TGTGCCAGCAGCTCCCGAGCACCAGCACTCCAAGAGACCCAGTACTTC. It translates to CASSSRAPALQETQYF.

The CDR3 sequence is CASSRQHQETQYF. The CDR3 nucleotides read TGTGCCAGTAGTAGACAACACCAAGAGACCCAGTACTTC. The V and J genes are TRBV19 and TRBJ2-5; D is uncertain. The CDR3 length is 13 residues. CDR1 and CDR2 from the germline V gene are LNHDA and SQIVND (reference sequence). Between the trimmed V and J ends, which lost 4 bases and 0 bases, there was a span of 6 bases.

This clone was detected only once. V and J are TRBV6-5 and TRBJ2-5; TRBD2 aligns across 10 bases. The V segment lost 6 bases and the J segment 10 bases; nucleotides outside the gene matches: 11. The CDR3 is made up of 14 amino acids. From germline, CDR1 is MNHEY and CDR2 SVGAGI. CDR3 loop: CASSSGRVGGDQYF. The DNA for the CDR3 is TGTGCCAGCAGCAGCGGGAGGGTTGGGGGTGACCAGTACTTC.

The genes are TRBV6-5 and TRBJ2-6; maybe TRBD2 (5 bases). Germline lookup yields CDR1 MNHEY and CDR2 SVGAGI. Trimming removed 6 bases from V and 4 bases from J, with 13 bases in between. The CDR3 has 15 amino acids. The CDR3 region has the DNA TGTGCCAGCAGCAGGACTTACTGGGGGGCCAACGTCCTGACTTTC. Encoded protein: CASSRTYWGANVLTF.

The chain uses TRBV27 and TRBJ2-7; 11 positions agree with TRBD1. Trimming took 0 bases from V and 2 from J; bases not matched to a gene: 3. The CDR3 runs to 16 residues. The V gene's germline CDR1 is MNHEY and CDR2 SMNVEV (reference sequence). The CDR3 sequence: CASSLSLGQGAYEQYF. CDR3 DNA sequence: TGTGCCAGCAGTTTATCGTTGGGACAGGGGGCCTACGAGCAGTACTTC.

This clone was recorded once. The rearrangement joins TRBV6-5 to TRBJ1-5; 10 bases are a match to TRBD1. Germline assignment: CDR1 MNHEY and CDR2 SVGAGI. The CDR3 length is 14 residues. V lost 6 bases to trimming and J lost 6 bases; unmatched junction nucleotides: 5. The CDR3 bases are TGTGCCAGCAGCAATGGACAGGGGGGTCAGCCCCAGCATTTT. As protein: CASSNGQGGQPQHF.

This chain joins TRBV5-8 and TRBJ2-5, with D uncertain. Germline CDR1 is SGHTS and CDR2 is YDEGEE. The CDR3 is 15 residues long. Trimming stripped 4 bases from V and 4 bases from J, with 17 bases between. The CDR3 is CASSTFKNLGETQYF. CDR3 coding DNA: TGTGCCAGCAGCACATTCAAGAACCTCGGAGAGACCCAGTACTTC.

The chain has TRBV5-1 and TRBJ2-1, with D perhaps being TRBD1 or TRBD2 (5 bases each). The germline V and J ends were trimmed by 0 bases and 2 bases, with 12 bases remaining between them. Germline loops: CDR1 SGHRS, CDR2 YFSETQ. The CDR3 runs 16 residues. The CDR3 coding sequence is TGCGCCAGCAGCTTGGCTAGAGGGGCCACCTACAATGAGCAGTTCTTC. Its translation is CASSLARGATYNEQFF.

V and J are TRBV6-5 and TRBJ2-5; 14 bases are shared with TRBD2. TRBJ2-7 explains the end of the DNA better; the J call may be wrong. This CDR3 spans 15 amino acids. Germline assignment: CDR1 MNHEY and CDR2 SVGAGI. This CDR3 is CASSPTSGRGYEQYF. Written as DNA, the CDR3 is TGTGCCAGCAGCCCGACTAGCGGGAGGGGGTACGAGCAGTACTTC.

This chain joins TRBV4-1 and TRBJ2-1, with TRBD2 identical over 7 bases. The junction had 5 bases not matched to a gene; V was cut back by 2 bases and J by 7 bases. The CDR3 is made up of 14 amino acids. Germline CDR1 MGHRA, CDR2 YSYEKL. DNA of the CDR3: TGCGCCAGCAGCCAACCGACTAGCAGGAATGAGCAGTTCTTC. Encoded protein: CASSQPTSRNEQFF.

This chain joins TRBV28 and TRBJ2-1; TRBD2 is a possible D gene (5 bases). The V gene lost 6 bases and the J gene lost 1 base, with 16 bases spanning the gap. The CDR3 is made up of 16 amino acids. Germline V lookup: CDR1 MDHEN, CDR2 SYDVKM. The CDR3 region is CASSPLGGSSYNEQFF. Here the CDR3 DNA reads TGTGCCAGCAGCCCCCTGGGCGGGTCTTCCTACAATGAGCAGTTCTTC.

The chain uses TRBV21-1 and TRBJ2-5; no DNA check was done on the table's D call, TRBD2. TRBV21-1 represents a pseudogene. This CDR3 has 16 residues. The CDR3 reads CASSKGPAGGQETQYF. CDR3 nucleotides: TGTGCCAGCAGCAAAGGGCCAGCGGGAGGCCAAGAGACCCAGTACTTC.

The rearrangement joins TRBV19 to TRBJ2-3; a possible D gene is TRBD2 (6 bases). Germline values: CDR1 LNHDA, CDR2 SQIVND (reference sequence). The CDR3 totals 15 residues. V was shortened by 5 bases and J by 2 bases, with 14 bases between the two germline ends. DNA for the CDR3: TGTGCCAGTAGTCCGGGGGAATCCTTCACAGATACGCAGTATTTT. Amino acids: CASSPGESFTDTQYF.

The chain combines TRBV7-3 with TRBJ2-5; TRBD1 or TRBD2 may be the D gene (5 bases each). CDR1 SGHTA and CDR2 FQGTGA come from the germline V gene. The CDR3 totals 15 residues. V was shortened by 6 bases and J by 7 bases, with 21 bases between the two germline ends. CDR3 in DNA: TGTGCCAGCAGTCCTTCCGCCCAGGGAGTAGGGACCCAGTACTTC. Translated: CASSPSAQGVGTQYF.

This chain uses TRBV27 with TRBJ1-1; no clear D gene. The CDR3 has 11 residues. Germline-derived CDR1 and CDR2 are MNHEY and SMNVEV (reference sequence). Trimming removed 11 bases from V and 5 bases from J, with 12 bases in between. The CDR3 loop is CASRGVTEAFF. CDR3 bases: TGTGCCTCAAGAGGAGTTACTGAAGCTTTCTTT.

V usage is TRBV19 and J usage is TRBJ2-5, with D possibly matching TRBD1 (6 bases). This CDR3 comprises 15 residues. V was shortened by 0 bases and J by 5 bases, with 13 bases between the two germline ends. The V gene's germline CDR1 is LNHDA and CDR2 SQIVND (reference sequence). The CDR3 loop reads CASSIDRRGAETQYF. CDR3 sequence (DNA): TGTGCCAGTAGTATAGATCGCAGGGGAGCGGAGACCCAGTACTTC.

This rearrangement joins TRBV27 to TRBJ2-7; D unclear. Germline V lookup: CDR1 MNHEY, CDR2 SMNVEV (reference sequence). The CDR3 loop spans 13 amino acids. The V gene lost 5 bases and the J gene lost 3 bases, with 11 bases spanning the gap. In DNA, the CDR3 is TGTGCCAGCAGTCCCTCCATTGACTACGAGCAGTACTTC. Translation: CASSPSIDYEQYF.

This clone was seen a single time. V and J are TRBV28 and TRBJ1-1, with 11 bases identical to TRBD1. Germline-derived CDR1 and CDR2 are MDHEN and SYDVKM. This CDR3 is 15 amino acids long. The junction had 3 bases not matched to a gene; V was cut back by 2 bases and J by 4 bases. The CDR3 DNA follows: TGTGCCAGCAGTTTAGGGACAGGGGGAAGCACTGAAGCTTTCTTT. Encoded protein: CASSLGTGGSTEAFF.

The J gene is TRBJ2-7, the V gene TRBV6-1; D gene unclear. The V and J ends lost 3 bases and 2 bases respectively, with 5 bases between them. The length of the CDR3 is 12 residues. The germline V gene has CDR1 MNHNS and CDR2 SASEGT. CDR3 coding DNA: TGTGCCAGCAGTGACGTACCCTACGAGCAGTACTTC. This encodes CASSDVPYEQYF.

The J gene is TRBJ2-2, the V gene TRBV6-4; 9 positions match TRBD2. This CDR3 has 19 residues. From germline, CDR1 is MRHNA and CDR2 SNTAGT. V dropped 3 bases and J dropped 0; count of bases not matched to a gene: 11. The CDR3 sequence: CASSDRRSGRPTNTGELFF. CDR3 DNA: TGTGCCAGCAGTGATAGGAGGAGCGGGAGGCCCACGAACACCGGGGAGCTGTTTTTT.

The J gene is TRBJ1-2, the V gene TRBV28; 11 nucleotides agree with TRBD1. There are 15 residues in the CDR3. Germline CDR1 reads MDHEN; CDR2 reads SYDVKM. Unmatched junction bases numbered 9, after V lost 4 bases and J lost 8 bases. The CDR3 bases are TGTGCCAGCAGTTCCGGACAGGGGGCAGTGAGGGGCTACACCTTC. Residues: CASSSGQGAVRGYTF.

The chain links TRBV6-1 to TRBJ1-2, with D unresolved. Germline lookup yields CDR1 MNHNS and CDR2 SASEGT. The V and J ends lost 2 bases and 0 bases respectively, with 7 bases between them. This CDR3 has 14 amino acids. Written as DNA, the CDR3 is TGTGCCAGCAGTGAATATCCCACTAACTATGGCTACACCTTC. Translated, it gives CASSEYPTNYGYTF.